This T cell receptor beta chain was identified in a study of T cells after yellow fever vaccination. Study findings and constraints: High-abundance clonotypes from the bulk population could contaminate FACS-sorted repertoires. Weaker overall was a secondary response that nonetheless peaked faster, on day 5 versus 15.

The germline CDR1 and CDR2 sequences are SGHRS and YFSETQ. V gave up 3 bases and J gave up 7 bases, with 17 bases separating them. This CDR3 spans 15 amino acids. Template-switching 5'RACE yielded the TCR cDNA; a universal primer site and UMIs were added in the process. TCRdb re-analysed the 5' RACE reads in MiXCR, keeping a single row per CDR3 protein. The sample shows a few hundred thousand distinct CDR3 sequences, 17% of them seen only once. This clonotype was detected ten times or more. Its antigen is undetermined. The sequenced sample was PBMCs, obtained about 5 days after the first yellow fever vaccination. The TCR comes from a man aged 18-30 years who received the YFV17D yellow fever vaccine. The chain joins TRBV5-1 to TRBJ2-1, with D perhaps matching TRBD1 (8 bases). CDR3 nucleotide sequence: TGCGCCAGCAGCTCCCAAGACAGGGGAGGGAATGAGCAGTTCTTC. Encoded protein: CASSSQDRGGNEQFF.